This T cell receptor (beta chain) is drawn from a study of control samples from healthy donors and cancer patients. Germline lookup yields CDR1 SGHTA and CDR2 FQGNSA. CDR3 size: 14 residues. Trimming removed 3 bases from V and 8 bases from J, with 11 bases in between. Some clones are missing from TCRdb's copy, which holds only in-frame ones; the method was immunoSEQ multiplex PCR. The table lists 75,000 to 100,000 clones, around 86% of them singletons, with roughly 1.2% in the top ten. The chain has TRBV7-2 and TRBJ1-6; D is uncertain. This sequence was found in a woman in her forties or fifties in good health. The sequencing sample was made of blood. CDR3 loop: CASSFGFKDSPLHF. The CDR3 DNA follows: TGTGCCAGCAGCTTCGGGTTTAAGGATTCACCCCTCCACTTT.